This entry describes one T cell receptor (beta chain). TCRdb used MiXCR to reprocess the RT-PCR reads, holding one entry per CDR3 protein. The sample has 650,000 to 800,000 distinct CDR3 sequences, approximately 14% seen once. CDR1 and CDR2 from the germline V gene are DFQATT and SNEGSKA (reference sequence). The CDR3 is 14 amino acids. V lost 2 bases and J lost 7; bases outside the gene matches: 10. The source is a female donor in good health, serving as a healthy control. What was sequenced was memory CD4+ T cells from blood. The chain carries TRBV20-1 and TRBJ1-1; 7 bases align to TRBD1. The chain's CDR3 is CSARPDRVYGEAFF. The CDR3 coding sequence is TGCAGTGCTAGACCTGACAGGGTCTACGGTGAAGCTTTCTTT.